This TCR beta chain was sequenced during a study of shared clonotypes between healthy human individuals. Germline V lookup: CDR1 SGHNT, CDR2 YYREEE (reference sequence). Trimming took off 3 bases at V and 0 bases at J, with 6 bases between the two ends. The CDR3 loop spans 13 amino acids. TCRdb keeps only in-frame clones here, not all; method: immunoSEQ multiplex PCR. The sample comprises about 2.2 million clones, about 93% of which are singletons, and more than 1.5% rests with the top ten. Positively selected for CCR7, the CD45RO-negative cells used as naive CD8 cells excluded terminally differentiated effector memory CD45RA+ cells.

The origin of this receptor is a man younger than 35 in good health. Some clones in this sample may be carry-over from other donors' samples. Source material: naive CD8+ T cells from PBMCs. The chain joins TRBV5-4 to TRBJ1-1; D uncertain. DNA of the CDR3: TGTGCCAGCAGCTGGCCCTTGAACACTGAAGCTTTCTTT. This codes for CASSWPLNTEAFF.